The entry below gives a single T cell receptor beta chain sequence along with its context. No antigen is known for it. This record comes from a study of shared clonotypes between healthy human individuals. The overall study: CD4 naive and CD4 memory each took three plates per donor, while CD8 naive took two and CD8 memory one.

Findings and caveats of the study: An effect of sequencing depth on clonotype sharing among donors was expected. Incomplete sequencing of sorted subsets was indicated by rarefaction despite large depth.

About 30,000 T cell genomes, or approximately 0.2 ug DNA, went into the sorted-subset replicate PCRs. Assay: immunoSEQ multiplex PCR; the TCRdb copy retains only in-frame clones and omits some. The sample has around 2.3 million clones, almost 96% seen once. CDR1 and CDR2 from the germline V gene are MNHEY and SVGAGI. The CDR3 has 13 residues. The V gene lost 9 bases and the J gene lost 1 base, with 12 bases spanning the gap. J is TRBJ1-1 and V is TRBV6-5; no clear D gene. The source is a man younger than 35 in good health. Sequencing used naive CD4+ T cells sorted from blood. Subset here: CD45RA+ positively selected. The CDR3 region is CASRRASNTEAFF. CDR3 coding DNA: TGTGCCAGTAGGCGGGCCTCGAACACTGAAGCTTTCTTT.